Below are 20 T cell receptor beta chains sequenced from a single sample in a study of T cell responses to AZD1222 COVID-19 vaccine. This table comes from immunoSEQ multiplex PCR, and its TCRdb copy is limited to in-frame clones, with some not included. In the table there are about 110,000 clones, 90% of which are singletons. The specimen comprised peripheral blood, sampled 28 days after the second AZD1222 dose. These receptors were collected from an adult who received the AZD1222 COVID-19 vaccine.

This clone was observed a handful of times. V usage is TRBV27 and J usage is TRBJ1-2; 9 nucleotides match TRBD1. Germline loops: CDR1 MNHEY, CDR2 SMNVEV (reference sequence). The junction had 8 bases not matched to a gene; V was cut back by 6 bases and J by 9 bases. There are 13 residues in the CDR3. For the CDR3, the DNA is TGTGCCAGCAGACGGGACAGGGAGGGTCGCTACACCTTC. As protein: CASRRDREGRYTF.

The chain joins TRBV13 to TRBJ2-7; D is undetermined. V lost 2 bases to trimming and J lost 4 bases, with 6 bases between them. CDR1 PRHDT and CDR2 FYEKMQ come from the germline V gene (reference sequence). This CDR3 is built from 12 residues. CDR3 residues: CASSLLGYEQYF. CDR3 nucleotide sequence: TGTGCCAGCAGCTTACTCGGGTACGAGCAGTACTTC.

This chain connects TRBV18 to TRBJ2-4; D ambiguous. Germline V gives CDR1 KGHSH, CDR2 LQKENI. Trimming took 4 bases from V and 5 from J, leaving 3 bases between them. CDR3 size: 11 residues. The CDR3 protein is CASSRENIQYF. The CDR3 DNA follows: TGTGCCAGCTCACGAGAAAACATTCAGTACTTC.

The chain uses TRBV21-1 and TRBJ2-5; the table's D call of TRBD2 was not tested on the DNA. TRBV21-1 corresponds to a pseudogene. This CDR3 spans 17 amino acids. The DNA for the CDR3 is TGTGCCAGCAGCAAAGGGGGAACACTAGCGGGGGACGAGACCCAGTACTTC. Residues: CASSKGGTLAGDETQYF.

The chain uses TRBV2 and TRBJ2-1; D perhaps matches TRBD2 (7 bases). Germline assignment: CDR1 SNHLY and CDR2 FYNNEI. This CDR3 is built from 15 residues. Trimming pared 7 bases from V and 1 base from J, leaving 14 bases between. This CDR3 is CASMRGRASYNEQFF. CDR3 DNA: TGTGCCAGCATGCGGGGGCGGGCATCCTACAATGAGCAGTTCTTC.

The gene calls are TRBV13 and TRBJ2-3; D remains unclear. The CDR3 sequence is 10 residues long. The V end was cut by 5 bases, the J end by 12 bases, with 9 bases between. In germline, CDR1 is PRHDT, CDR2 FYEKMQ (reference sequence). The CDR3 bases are TGTGCCAGCAGCGCGCGACGTCAGTATTTT. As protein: CASSARRQYF.

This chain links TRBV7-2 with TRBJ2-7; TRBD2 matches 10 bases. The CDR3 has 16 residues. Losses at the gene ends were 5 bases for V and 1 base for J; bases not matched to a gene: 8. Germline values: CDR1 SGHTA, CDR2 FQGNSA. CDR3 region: CASSKSGGAGSYEQYF. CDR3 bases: TGTGCCAGCAGCAAAAGCGGGGGGGCTGGTTCCTACGAGCAGTACTTC.

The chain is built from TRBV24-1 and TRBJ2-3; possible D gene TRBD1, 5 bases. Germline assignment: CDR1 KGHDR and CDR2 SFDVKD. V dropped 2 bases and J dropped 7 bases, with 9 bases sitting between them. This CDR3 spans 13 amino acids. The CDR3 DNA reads TGTGCCACCAGTGATTCAGGGATCAATACGCAGTATTTT. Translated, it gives CATSDSGINTQYF.

CDR3 in DNA: TGTGCCAGCAGTCAAGACAGCCTCTCTTCACCCCTCCACTTT. It encodes CASSQDSLSSPLHF. The chain couples TRBV27 to TRBJ1-6, with a possible D match to TRBD1 (5 bases). V was shortened by 5 bases and J by 9 bases, with 14 bases between the two germline ends. The germline V gene encodes CDR1 MNHEY and CDR2 SMNVEV (reference sequence). This CDR3 spans 14 amino acids.

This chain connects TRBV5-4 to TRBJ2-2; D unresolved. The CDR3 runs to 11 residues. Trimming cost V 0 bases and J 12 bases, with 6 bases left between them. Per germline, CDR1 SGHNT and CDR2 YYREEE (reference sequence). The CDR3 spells CASSLGGQLFF. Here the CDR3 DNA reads TGTGCCAGCAGCTTGGGTGGGCAGCTGTTTTTT.

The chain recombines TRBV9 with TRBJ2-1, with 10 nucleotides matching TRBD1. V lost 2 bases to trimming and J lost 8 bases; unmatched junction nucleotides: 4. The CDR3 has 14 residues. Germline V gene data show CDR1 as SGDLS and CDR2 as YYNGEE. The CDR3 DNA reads TGTGCCAGCAGCGTCGGGACAGGGGTCTATGAGCAGTTCTTC. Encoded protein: CASSVGTGVYEQFF.

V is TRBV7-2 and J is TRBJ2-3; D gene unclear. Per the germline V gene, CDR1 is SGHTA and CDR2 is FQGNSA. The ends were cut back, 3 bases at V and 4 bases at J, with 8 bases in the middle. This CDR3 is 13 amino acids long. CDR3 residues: CASSFSKADTQYF. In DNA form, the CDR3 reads TGTGCCAGCAGCTTTTCTAAGGCAGATACGCAGTATTTT. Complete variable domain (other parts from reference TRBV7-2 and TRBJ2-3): GAGVSQSPSNKVTEKGKDVELRCDPISGHTALYWYRQSLGQGLEFLIYFQGNSAPDKSGLPSDRFSAERTGGSVSTLTIQRTQQEDSAVYLCASSFSKADTQYFGPGTRLTVL.

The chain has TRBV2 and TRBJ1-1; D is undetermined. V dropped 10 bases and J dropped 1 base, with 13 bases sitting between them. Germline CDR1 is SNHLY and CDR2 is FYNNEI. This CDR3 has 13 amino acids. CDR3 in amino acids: CATQALGNTEAFF. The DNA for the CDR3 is TGTGCCACTCAGGCTTTGGGGAACACTGAAGCTTTCTTT.

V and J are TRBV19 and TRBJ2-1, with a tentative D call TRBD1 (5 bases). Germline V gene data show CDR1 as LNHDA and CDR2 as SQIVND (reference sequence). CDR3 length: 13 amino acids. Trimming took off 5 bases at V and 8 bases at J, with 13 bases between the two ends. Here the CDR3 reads CASSSAGYHEQFF. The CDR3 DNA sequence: TGTGCCAGTAGTTCTGCAGGGTATCATGAGCAGTTCTTC.

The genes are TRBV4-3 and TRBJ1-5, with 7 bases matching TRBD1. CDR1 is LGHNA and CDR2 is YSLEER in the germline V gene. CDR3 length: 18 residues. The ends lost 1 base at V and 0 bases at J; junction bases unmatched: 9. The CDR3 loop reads CASSQAPRGGYSNQPQHF. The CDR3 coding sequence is TGCGCCAGCAGCCAAGCCCCCAGGGGGGGGTATAGCAATCAGCCCCAGCATTTT.

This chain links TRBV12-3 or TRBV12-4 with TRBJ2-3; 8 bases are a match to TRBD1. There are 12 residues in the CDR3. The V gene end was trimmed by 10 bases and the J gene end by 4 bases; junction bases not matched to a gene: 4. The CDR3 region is CATQGAADTQYF. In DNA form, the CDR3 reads TGTGCCACGCAGGGGGCTGCAGATACGCAGTATTTT.

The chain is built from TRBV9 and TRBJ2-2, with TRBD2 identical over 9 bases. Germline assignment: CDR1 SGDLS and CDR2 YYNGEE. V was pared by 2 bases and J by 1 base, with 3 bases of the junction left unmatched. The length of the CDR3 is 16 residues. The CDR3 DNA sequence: TGTGCCAGCAGCGTCCCTAGCGGGGAGAACACCGGGGAGCTGTTTTTT. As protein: CASSVPSGENTGELFF.

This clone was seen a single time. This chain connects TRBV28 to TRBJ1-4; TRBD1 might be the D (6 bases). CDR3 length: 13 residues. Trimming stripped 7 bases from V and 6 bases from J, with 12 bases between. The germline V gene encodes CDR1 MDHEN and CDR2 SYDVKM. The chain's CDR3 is CASKRDTYEKLFF. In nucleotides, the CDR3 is TGTGCCAGCAAGAGGGACACGTATGAAAAACTGTTTTTT.

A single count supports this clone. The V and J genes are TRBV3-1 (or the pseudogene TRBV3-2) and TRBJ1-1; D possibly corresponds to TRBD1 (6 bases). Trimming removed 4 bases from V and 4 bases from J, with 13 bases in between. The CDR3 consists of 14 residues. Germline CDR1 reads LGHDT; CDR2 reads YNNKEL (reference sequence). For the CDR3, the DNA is TGTGCCAGCAGCCTGCAACAGGGTGGCACTGAAGCTTTCTTT. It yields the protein CASSLQQGGTEAFF.

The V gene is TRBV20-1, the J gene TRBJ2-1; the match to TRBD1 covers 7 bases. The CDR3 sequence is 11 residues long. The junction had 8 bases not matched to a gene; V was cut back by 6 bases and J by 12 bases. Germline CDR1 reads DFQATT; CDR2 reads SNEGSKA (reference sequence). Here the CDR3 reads CSASRGSGQFF. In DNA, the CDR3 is TGCAGTGCAAGCAGGGGGTCGGGGCAGTTCTTC.